The next 23 T cell receptor beta chains were all read from a single sample in a study of cytomegalovirus exposure and HLA in healthy donors. PCR used 60 Vbeta primers and 13 Jbeta primers. TCRdb's copy holds only in-frame clones and misses some; the assay was immunoSEQ multiplex PCR. The table lists some 60,000 clones, with 3.5% to 4% in the top ten. Sequenced: PBMCs. Source of these receptors: a male donor in good health and CMV-seronegative.

The chain has TRBV2 and TRBJ2-7; D perhaps matches TRBD1 (6 bases). With 5 bases removed from V and 7 bases from J, the gap between germline ends came to 15 bases. From germline, CDR1 is SNHLY and CDR2 FYNNEI. The CDR3 has 13 amino acids. This chain's CDR3 is CASSPTGLGEQYF. DNA for the CDR3: TGTGCCAGCAGTCCCACAGGGTTAGGGGAGCAGTACTTC.

The CDR3 DNA is TGTGCCAGCAGCCCCCGGACAGGGAGGATAGAGACCCAGTACTTC. This sequence encodes CASSPRTGRIETQYF. The chain has TRBV7-2 and TRBJ2-5, with 8 bases aligning to TRBD1. CDR1 and CDR2 (germline): SGHTA, FQGNSA. V shed 5 bases and J 4 bases; nucleotides not matched to a gene: 9. This CDR3 comprises 15 residues.

The rearrangement links TRBV7-9 to TRBJ2-3; D ambiguous. The CDR3 is 13 amino acids. Germline values: CDR1 SEHNR, CDR2 FQNEAQ (reference sequence). V lost 0 bases and J lost 8, with 9 bases in between. CDR3 region: CASSLATGGTQYF. CDR3 in DNA: TGTGCCAGCAGCTTAGCCACGGGTGGTACGCAGTATTTT.

V gene TRBV5-4 combines with J gene TRBJ1-3; TRBD1 matches 7 bases. There are 16 residues in the CDR3. Germline V gene sequence: CDR1 SGHNT, CDR2 YYREEE (reference sequence). V was clipped by 4 bases and J by 0 bases; unmatched bases: 7. The CDR3 reads CASSIGTASSGNTIYF. The CDR3 DNA sequence: TGTGCCAGCAGCATCGGGACAGCGTCCTCTGGAAACACCATATATTTT. The complete variable domain, with remaining parts taken from reference TRBV5-4 and TRBJ1-3, reads ETGVTQSPTHLIKTRGQQVTLRCSSQSGHNTVSWYQQALGQGPQFIFQYYREEENGRGNFPPRFSGLQFPNYSSELNVNALELDDSALYLCASSIGTASSGNTIYFGEGSWLTVV.

The CDR3 spells CASSGTSGEPYEQYF. As DNA, the CDR3 is TGTGCCAGTAGTGGGACTAGCGGGGAACCCTACGAGCAGTACTTC. This chain uses TRBV19 with TRBJ2-7; TRBD2 matches at 13 bases. The V segment lost 5 bases and the J segment 2 bases; nucleotides outside the gene matches: 3. This CDR3 region has 15 residues. Germline-derived CDR1 and CDR2 are LNHDA and SQIVND (reference sequence).

The J gene is TRBJ1-2, the V gene TRBV5-4; TRBD1 matches at 7 bases. The germline V gene has CDR1 SGHNT and CDR2 YYREEE (reference sequence). V gave up 4 bases and J gave up 5 bases; unmatched junction bases: 11. The CDR3 runs 15 residues. CDR3 sequence: CASSPQNRGRYGYTF. In DNA form, the CDR3 reads TGTGCCAGCAGCCCACAAAACAGGGGTCGGTATGGCTACACCTTC.

The V gene is TRBV7-2, the J gene TRBJ1-1; D may be TRBD1 (6 bases). Trimming stripped 4 bases from V and 5 bases from J, with 11 bases between. CDR1 is SGHTA, CDR2 FQGNSA, per germline. The CDR3 has 13 residues. The CDR3 loop reads CASSYQGQTEAFF. CDR3 nucleotide sequence: TGTGCCAGCAGCTACCAGGGGCAAACTGAAGCTTTCTTT.

J is TRBJ1-3 and V is TRBV28; TRBD1 matches at 10 bases. The J segment lost 2 bases and the V segment lost 4 bases, leaving 5 bases of the junction unmatched. Per the germline V gene, CDR1 is MDHEN and CDR2 is SYDVKM. The CDR3 runs to 16 residues. In nucleotides, the CDR3 is TGTGCCAGCAGTTACCAAGGGACAGGGGCTGGAAACACCATATATTTT. It translates to CASSYQGTGAGNTIYF.

The chain joins TRBV28 to TRBJ1-1; 10 bases match TRBD1. CDR3 size: 22 residues. V trimming: 2 bases; J trimming: 1 base; junction bases outside the gene matches: 22. Germline-derived CDR1 and CDR2 are MDHEN and SYDVKM. Here the CDR3 DNA reads TGTGCCAGCAGTTTAGTCGGGAGTACAATCCCGGGACAGGGGAAGAGGAACACTGAAGCTTTCTTT. Translation: CASSLVGSTIPGQGKRNTEAFF.

J is TRBJ1-6 and V is TRBV6-5; a possible D gene is TRBD1 (6 bases). The germline V and J ends were trimmed by 1 base and 15 bases, with 16 bases remaining between them. This CDR3 is 14 amino acids long. The germline gives CDR1 MNHEY, CDR2 SVGAGI. DNA for the CDR3: TGTGCCAGCAGTTACTGGGGCGAGGGGGATCTCCTCCACTTT. Translated: CASSYWGEGDLLHF.

V and J are TRBV11-3 and TRBJ2-7; D gene unclear. V was shortened by 1 base and J by 6 bases, with 22 bases between the two germline ends. CDR1 and CDR2 (germline): SGHNT, YENEEA. The CDR3 covers 17 residues. CDR3 nucleotides: TGTGCCAGCAGCTTAGCAGTGGGCAGGTTCGCCGTCGCCGAGCAGTACTTC. This sequence encodes CASSLAVGRFAVAEQYF.

The chain couples TRBV7-9 to TRBJ1-2; 8 bases are shared with TRBD1. The CDR3 is made up of 15 amino acids. The germline V gene has CDR1 SEHNR and CDR2 FQNEAQ (reference sequence). The V and J ends lost 3 bases and 4 bases, in that order; junction bases with no gene match: 7. In DNA, the CDR3 is TGTGCCAGCAGCTTCGAAAACAGGGGGAGCTATGGCTACACCTTC. As protein: CASSFENRGSYGYTF. The full variable domain, rest sourced from reference TRBV7-9 and TRBJ1-2, is DTGVSQNPRHKITKRGQNVTFRCDPISEHNRLYWYRQTLGQGPEFLTYFQNEAQLEKSRLLSDRFSAERPKGSFSTLEIQRTEQGDSAMYLCASSFENRGSYGYTFGSGTRLTVV.

V is TRBV9 and J is TRBJ2-3, with 7 bases matching TRBD2. Germline assignment: CDR1 SGDLS and CDR2 YYNGEE. This CDR3 has 17 amino acids. V trimming: 4 bases; J trimming: 5 bases; junction bases outside the gene matches: 16. The CDR3: CASSPNKGGRAIDTQYF. CDR3 coding DNA: TGTGCCAGCAGCCCTAATAAGGGAGGGAGGGCCATAGATACGCAGTATTTT.

The chain carries TRBV5-6 and TRBJ2-2; TRBD1 is a possible D gene (6 bases). Trimming shortened V by 1 base and J by 4 bases, and 11 bases separated the two germline ends. The CDR3 has 15 amino acids. The germline CDR1 and CDR2 sequences are SGHDT and YYEEEE. The CDR3 coding sequence is TGTGCCAGCAGCTTGATTGACAGGCCCACCGGGGAGCTGTTTTTT. This codes for CASSLIDRPTGELFF.

The chain joins TRBV11-1 to TRBJ1-2, with 9 bases that match TRBD1. Germline CDR1 SGHAT, CDR2 FQDESV (reference sequence). The CDR3 sequence is 17 residues long. V trimming: 2 bases; J trimming: 8 bases; junction bases outside the gene matches: 15. CDR3: CASSLHARTGDAEGYTF. CDR3 DNA: TGTGCCAGCAGCTTACATGCCAGGACAGGGGATGCGGAGGGCTACACCTTC.

The V call is TRBV18, the J call TRBJ2-7, with TRBD2 matching 9 bases. The germline V gene has CDR1 KGHSH and CDR2 LQKENI. The CDR3 length is 15 residues. The V segment lost 6 bases and the J segment 2 bases; nucleotides outside the gene matches: 8. The DNA of the CDR3 is TGTGCCAGCTCTCCCGGAGTAGCGGGGGCCTACGAGCAGTACTTC. Amino acids: CASSPGVAGAYEQYF.

The chain combines TRBV28 with TRBJ1-6; 8 bases map to TRBD1. This CDR3 has 18 residues. Germline trimming cut 2 bases from V and 5 bases from J; bases unmatched to any gene: 11. Per germline, CDR1 MDHEN and CDR2 SYDVKM. The DNA for the CDR3 is TGTGCCAGCAGTTTACTACTCCAGGACAGGGATCATAATTCACCCCTCCACTTT. It codes for CASSLLLQDRDHNSPLHF.

The rearrangement joins TRBV6-6 to TRBJ1-6; 9 nucleotides align to TRBD1. The CDR3 spans 14 residues. The V gene end was trimmed by 6 bases and the J gene end by 8 bases; junction bases not matched to a gene: 5. The germline gives CDR1 MNHNY, CDR2 SVGAGI (reference sequence). The DNA of the CDR3 is TGTGCCAGCAGGGTGGGACAGGGAGATTCACCCCTCCACTTT. It is translated as CASRVGQGDSPLHF.

Remarks on this clone: One end of the junction fails to match germline, which may point to a read error. The V call is TRBV29-1, the J call TRBJ2-3, with 10 nucleotides matching TRBD2. The CDR3 is made up of 15 amino acids. CDR1 SQVTM and CDR2 ANQGSEA come from the germline V gene. In DNA form, the CDR3 reads TGCAGCGTTCGAGCGGGAGGGCCGGGCACAGATAAGCAGTATTTT. The encoded protein is CSVRAGGPGTDKQYF.

The chain employs TRBV19 and TRBJ1-1; maybe TRBD1 (5 bases). CDR3 size: 15 residues. Germline assignment: CDR1 LNHDA and CDR2 SQIVND (reference sequence). Trimming cost V 6 bases and J 1 base, with 15 bases left between them. CDR3 sequence reads: CASRTASRRNTEAFF. The CDR3 DNA follows: TGTGCCAGTAGGACAGCTTCCAGAAGGAACACTGAAGCTTTCTTT.

V and J are TRBV19 and TRBJ1-5, with TRBD1 matching 9 bases. Germline assignment: CDR1 LNHDA and CDR2 SQIVND (reference sequence). The CDR3 runs to 16 residues. The V segment lost 4 bases and the J segment 2 bases; nucleotides outside the gene matches: 6. The CDR3 sequence: CASSKQGARGNQPQHF. Here the CDR3 DNA reads TGTGCCAGTAGTAAACAGGGGGCGCGGGGCAATCAGCCCCAGCATTTT.

The chain couples TRBV7-9 to TRBJ1-2; possibly TRBD1 for D (6 bases). There are 11 residues in the CDR3. From germline, CDR1 is SEHNR and CDR2 FQNEAQ (reference sequence). DNA of the CDR3: TGTGCAGAGGGGGTAGACTATGGCTACACCTTC. Translating it yields CAEGVDYGYTF.

The chain links TRBV7-2 to TRBJ1-2, with TRBD1 matching 9 bases. The germline CDR1 and CDR2 sequences are SGHTA and FQGNSA. Trimming at V came to 1 base and at J to 0 bases, leaving 6 bases not matched to a gene. The CDR3 is 17 residues long. CDR3 residues: CASSLEGTGKANYGYTF. The CDR3 DNA is TGTGCCAGCAGCTTAGAAGGGACAGGGAAAGCTAACTATGGCTACACCTTC.